The 17 T cell receptor beta chains given below trace back to one sample, sequenced in a study of blood T cell repertoires in COVID-19. Method: immunoSEQ multiplex PCR; TCRdb's copy keeps in-frame clones and lacks some. The repertoire holds 200,000 to 250,000 clones, with roughly 90% as singletons. Sequencing used PBMCs or T cells enriched from blood (not recorded which). Source of these receptors: a woman aged 30 to 39 with acute COVID-19.

The chain recombines TRBV30 with TRBJ2-1; 11 bases fit TRBD2. The junction had 7 bases not matched to a gene; V was cut back by 5 bases and J by 7 bases. Per germline, CDR1 GTSNPN and CDR2 SVGIG (reference sequence). This CDR3 contains 14 residues. In DNA form, the CDR3 reads TGTGCCTGGCGCAATAGCGGGGGGGGAAATGAGCAGTTCTTC. Protein product: CAWRNSGGGNEQFF.

This rearrangement joins TRBV7-2 to TRBJ1-5, with D perhaps matching TRBD1 (6 bases). CDR1 is SGHTA, CDR2 FQGNSA, per germline. Trimming shortened V by 2 bases and J by 7 bases, and 9 bases separated the two germline ends. The CDR3 consists of 13 residues. In DNA, the CDR3 is TGTGCCAGCAGCTTACGGACAGACCAGCCCCAGCATTTT. Translating gives CASSLRTDQPQHF.

This clone was counted between two and nine times. This rearrangement joins TRBV5-1 to TRBJ2-1; 7 nucleotides line up with TRBD2. The CDR3 length is 15 residues. Per germline, CDR1 SGHRS and CDR2 YFSETQ. V shed 5 bases and J 1 base; nucleotides not matched to a gene: 6. In DNA form, the CDR3 reads TGCGCCAGCAGGTATGGAGCGGGATCCTACAATGAGCAGTTCTTC. Translation: CASRYGAGSYNEQFF. Filled out from reference TRBV5-1 and TRBJ2-1, the complete variable domain reads KAGVTQTPRYLIKTRGQQVTLSCSPISGHRSVSWYQQTPGQGLQFLFEYFSETQRNKGNFPGRFSGRQFSNSRSEMNVSTLELGDSALYLCASRYGAGSYNEQFFGPGTRLTVL.

The rearrangement uses TRBV3-1 (or the pseudogene TRBV3-2) and TRBJ2-2, with D perhaps TRBD2 (6 bases). CDR1 LGHDT and CDR2 YNNKEL come from the germline V gene (reference sequence). V was clipped by 7 bases and J by 0 bases, with 15 bases between them. CDR3 size: 16 residues. CDR3 nucleotides: TGTGCCAGCACAACGGGACTGAAGACGAACACCGGGGAGCTGTTTTTT. This gives the protein CASTTGLKTNTGELFF.

J is TRBJ2-1 and V is TRBV11-2; 8 bases are shared with TRBD1. V shed 0 bases and J 9 bases; nucleotides not matched to a gene: 4. The CDR3 runs to 14 residues. CDR1 and CDR2 (germline): SGHAT, FQNNGV. The CDR3 is CASSLDPGGGEQFF. The CDR3 DNA reads TGTGCCAGCAGCTTAGACCCAGGGGGCGGTGAGCAGTTCTTC. The variable domain in full, completed from reference TRBV11-2 and TRBJ2-1, reads EAGVAQSPRYKIIEKRQSVAFWCNPISGHATLYWYQQILGQGPKLLIQFQNNGVVDDSQLPKDRFSAERLKGVDSTLKIQPAKLEDSAVYLCASSLDPGGGEQFFGPGTRLTVL.

The chain has TRBV7-9 and TRBJ2-2, with TRBD2 identical over 8 bases. The V segment lost 4 bases and the J segment 7 bases; nucleotides outside the gene matches: 11. Germline V gene data show CDR1 as SEHNR and CDR2 as FQNEAQ (reference sequence). This CDR3 region has 16 residues. The CDR3 DNA sequence: TGTGCCAGCAGCTCCCGTGGGACTAGTCCTGGCGGGGAGCTGTTTTTT. Encoded protein: CASSSRGTSPGGELFF.

The V gene is TRBV3-1 (or the pseudogene TRBV3-2), the J gene TRBJ2-7; 7 nucleotides match TRBD2. The ends lost 2 bases at V and 13 bases at J; junction bases unmatched: 20. The length of the CDR3 is 16 residues. Germline values: CDR1 LGHDT, CDR2 YNNKEL (reference sequence). CDR3 protein: CASSQSPGPGGWAVYF. CDR3 DNA sequence: TGTGCCAGCAGCCAATCCCCGGGGCCGGGAGGTTGGGCCGTCTACTTC.

The chain combines TRBV28 with TRBJ2-7; 7 bases fit TRBD1. The CDR3 contains 15 residues. V was pared by 4 bases and J by 9 bases, with 15 bases of the junction left unmatched. Germline V lookup: CDR1 MDHEN, CDR2 SYDVKM. The CDR3: CASSSTRQGLTGQYF. The CDR3 coding sequence is TGTGCCAGCAGTTCAACCCGACAGGGTCTTACGGGGCAGTACTTC.

The chain uses TRBV5-1 and TRBJ2-2; 7 bases line up with TRBD1. CDR1 is SGHRS and CDR2 is YFSETQ in the germline V gene. There are 16 residues in the CDR3. The junction had 6 bases not matched to a gene; V was cut back by 0 bases and J by 4 bases. The CDR3 loop reads CASSLGLDRVTGELFF. In DNA, the CDR3 is TGCGCCAGCAGCTTGGGACTCGACAGGGTCACCGGGGAGCTGTTTTTT.

This clone was seen just once. The genes are TRBV12-3 or TRBV12-4 and TRBJ2-5; TRBD1 might be the D (6 bases). This CDR3 has 13 residues. Trimming pared 3 bases from V and 4 bases from J, leaving 9 bases between. This CDR3 reads CASSLGALETQYF. In nucleotides, the CDR3 is TGTGCCAGCAGTTTGGGGGCATTAGAGACCCAGTACTTC.

The J gene is TRBJ1-5, the V gene TRBV18; 10 bases line up with TRBD1. The CDR3 consists of 17 residues. Germline CDR1 is KGHSH and CDR2 is LQKENI. V lost 0 bases to trimming and J lost 4 bases; unmatched junction nucleotides: 6. The CDR3 spells CASSPPSPGQGNQPQHF. In DNA, the CDR3 is TGTGCCAGCTCACCACCGTCTCCGGGACAGGGGAATCAGCCCCAGCATTTT.

The chain links TRBV2 to TRBJ2-5, with D uncertain. The CDR3 covers 15 residues. Trimming took 1 base from V and 7 from J, leaving 16 bases between them. Germline-derived CDR1 and CDR2 are SNHLY and FYNNEI. The DNA for the CDR3 is TGTGCCAGCAGTGAAGGGCTATTTAACTCGGGGACCCAGTACTTC. Translation gives CASSEGLFNSGTQYF.

The rearrangement links TRBV28 to TRBJ1-2; a weak D match, TRBD1 (5 bases). This CDR3 spans 13 amino acids. Between the trimmed V and J ends, which lost 3 bases and 3 bases, there was a span of 8 bases. Germline CDR1 MDHEN, CDR2 SYDVKM. CDR3 amino acids: CASSFSRDYGYTF. In nucleotides, the CDR3 is TGTGCCAGCAGTTTTTCCAGGGACTATGGCTACACCTTC.

This chain joins TRBV27 and TRBJ2-7; 10 nucleotides match TRBD2. V trimming: 6 bases; J trimming: 0 bases; junction bases outside the gene matches: 2. The length of the CDR3 is 14 residues. The germline V gene has CDR1 MNHEY and CDR2 SMNVEV (reference sequence). CDR3 protein: CASRPSGSSYEQYF. In nucleotides, the CDR3 is TGTGCCAGCAGGCCTAGCGGGAGCTCCTACGAGCAGTACTTC.

The rearrangement joins TRBV5-4 to TRBJ2-3, with TRBD2 matching over 11 bases. Germline V gene sequence: CDR1 SGHNT, CDR2 YYREEE (reference sequence). The length of the CDR3 is 17 residues. V trimming: 4 bases; J trimming: 5 bases; junction bases outside the gene matches: 12. The CDR3 DNA reads TGTGCCAGCAGCCCACGACTAGCGGGGAGGGTTGGAGATACGCAGTATTTT. It specifies CASSPRLAGRVGDTQYF.

This rearrangement joins TRBV4-2 to TRBJ1-6; 7 positions match TRBD1. With V trimmed by 4 bases and J by 8 bases, 11 bases remained unmatched. The germline V gene encodes CDR1 LGHNA and CDR2 YNFKEQ. The CDR3 runs 16 residues. The CDR3 DNA reads TGTGCCAGCAGCCTAGGGGGCTGGCAGGGAGATTCACCCCTCCACTTT. It is translated as CASSLGGWQGDSPLHF.

The rearrangement uses TRBV7-8 and TRBJ1-5; D is undetermined. Germline V gene lookup returns CDR1 SGHVS and CDR2 FQNEAQ. V lost 2 bases and J 0 bases, leaving 8 bases between the germline ends. The CDR3 extends over 15 amino acids. This CDR3 is CASSLQDYSNQPQHF. Written as DNA, the CDR3 is TGTGCCAGCAGCTTACAGGACTATAGCAATCAGCCCCAGCATTTT.